This TCR beta chain was sequenced for a study of regulatory T cells in long-lasting Graves disease. The study, taken as a whole, reports: Persistent Graves' patients showed reduced TCR diversity versus newly diagnosed patients.

According to the study, TCR beta libraries were built with iRepertoire HTBI primers and CDR3-region Arm-PCR. In the original processing: Identified segments across samples numbered roughly 60 TRBV and about 13 TRBJ. TCRdb re-analysed the multiplex PCR reads in MiXCR, keeping a single row per CDR3 protein. These V and J calls rely on TCRdb rather than the paper's analysis. The table includes a few hundred thousand distinct CDR3 sequences, around 11% detected once. Time point meaning: newly diagnosed GD, antithyroid drugs for less than 3 months. Construction of the TCR library relied on RNA isolated from PBMCs. Staff took approximately 8.7 milliliters of peripheral blood and put it into EDTA tubes. This CDR3 is 13 amino acids long. The V end lost 3 bases, the J end lost 10 bases, and 10 bases lay between the germline ends. This clonotype was detected many times. The antigen is unknown. This sample was also put to use in a study of T cells in Graves' hyperthyroidism and ophthalmopathy. This second study says: Most expanded thyroid clonotypes above 0.001 also appeared in blood.

The specimen was peripheral blood mononuclear cells (PBMCs), collected at new diagnosis, from a patient treated with antithyroid drugs. The V gene is TRBV12-3 or TRBV12-4, the J gene TRBJ1-6, with D possibly being TRBD1 (5 bases). The clonotype originates from a woman aged 18-30 years with Graves disease. The CDR3 loop is CASSFARQSPLHF. The CDR3 bases are TGTGCCAGCAGTTTCGCCCGACAGTCACCCCTCCACTTT.